The sequence of this TCR beta chain was determined in a study of blood T cell repertoires in COVID-19. Study-level background: Samples came from the United States, Italy and Spain, spanning acute and convalescent COVID-19. In each case, the material was cDNA or gDNA derived from T cells, B-cell-depleted T cells, or PBMCs.

Germline values: CDR1 LNHNV, CDR2 YYDKDF (reference sequence). V lost 5 bases to trimming and J lost 0 bases, with 9 bases between them. The CDR3 consists of 14 residues. In the original analysis: Reference gene primers were amplified, and this amplification served to estimate nucleated cell counts. Using immunoSEQ multiplex PCR, the repertoire was profiled, and TCRdb retains in-frame clones only, with some absent. The V and J calls and clone size were taken over from that table, and D and trimming were inferred from the DNA. The profile covers approximately 280,000 clones, with around nine tenths appearing a single time and under 15% taken by the ten largest.

The TCR sequence derives from a woman in her sixties or seventies with acute or convalescent COVID-19. The material sequenced was peripheral blood. The rearrangement uses TRBV15 and TRBJ2-3; D might be TRBD2 (5 bases). The CDR3 sequence is CATSRRTSTDTQYF. CDR3 DNA sequence: TGTGCCACCAGCCGCCGGACTAGCACAGATACGCAGTATTTT.